A selection of T cell receptor beta chains follows, all from one sample in a study of CD8+CD57+ T cells in acquired aplastic anemia. TCRdb processed the reads anew with MiXCR; each CDR3 protein has one entry. The table records roughly 190,000 distinct CDR3 sequences, under 55% of them present only once. Sequencing was carried out using sorted CD4+, CD8+, or CD8+CD57+ T cells (not recorded which) from PBMCs. The receptors were sampled from a human donor with aplastic anemia. Both conserved end residues are part of each CDR3. Each record gives: clone size, V gene, D gene, J gene, CDR3 protein, CDR3 DNA. D genes are given only for firm matches. The size of a clone is reported for some rows only, either as once, few or many, or as a class for expanded clones.

.,TRBV19,TRBD1,TRBJ1-2,CASILVGTGNGYTF,TGTGCCAGTATCCTAGTCGGGACAGGGAATGGCTACACCTTC
.,TRBV25-1,TRBD2,TRBJ2-3,CASSVAGSDTQYF,TGTGCCAGCAGCGTAGCGGGGTCAGATACGCAGTATTTT
.,TRBV6-1,TRBD1,TRBJ2-7,CASSRSGTDSYEQYF,TGTGCCAGCAGCCGTTCCGGGACAGACTCCTACGAGCAGTACTTC
.,TRBV5-4,.,TRBJ1-1,CASSYEGPRDTEAFF,TGTGCCAGCAGCTACGAAGGACCACGGGACACTGAAGCTTTCTTT
once,TRBV10-3,TRBD2,TRBJ2-1,CAITRDYAYNEQFF,TGTGCCATCACCCGGGACTACGCCTACAATGAGCAGTTCTTC
many,TRBV20-1,.,TRBJ2-7,CSARHSSSYEQYF,TGCAGTGCTAGGCACTCGAGCTCCTACGAGCAGTACTTC
.,TRBV6-1,.,TRBJ2-7,CASSAYRDEQYF,TGTGCCAGCAGTGCGTACAGGGACGAGCAGTACTTC
medium-sized,TRBV24-1,.,TRBJ2-1,CATSEQGLGQFF,TGTGCCACCAGTGAGCAGGGCCTGGGGCAGTTCTTC
.,TRBV20-1,.,TRBJ1-1,CSARGIRRNTEAFF,TGCAGCGCTAGGGGCATACGTAGGAACACTGAAGCTTTCTTT
.,TRBV29-1,.,TRBJ2-7,CSALGQMGYEQYF,TGCAGCGCCCTAGGGCAGATGGGTTACGAGCAGTACTTC
.,TRBV11-2,TRBD2,TRBJ2-5,CASSWEGETQYF,TGTGCCAGCAGCTGGGAGGGGGAGACCCAGTACTTC
.,TRBV29-1,.,TRBJ1-2,CSVVGQGASYGYTF,TGCAGCGTTGTTGGTCAGGGTGCGAGCTATGGCTACACCTTC
once,TRBV2,.,TRBJ1-2,CASSTNPNYGYTF,TGTGCCAGCAGTACGAATCCGAACTATGGCTACACCTTC
once,TRBV5-1,TRBD1,TRBJ1-2,CARGVGTGVGYTF,TGCGCCAGGGGGGTCGGGACAGGGGTTGGCTACACCTTC
.,TRBV6-1,.,TRBJ2-3,CASSPLSEDTQYF,TGTGCCAGCAGCCCCCTATCCGAAGATACGCAGTATTTT
many,TRBV6-1,TRBD1,TRBJ1-6,CASRTGGSSPLHF,TGTGCCAGCAGGACAGGGGGCTCTTCACCCCTCCACTTT
.,TRBV29-1,.,TRBJ1-1,CSVEPHQDTEAFF,TGCAGCGTTGAACCCCATCAGGACACTGAAGCTTTCTTT
many,TRBV5-1,TRBD1,TRBJ1-2,CASSGTGGNYGYTF,TGCGCCAGCAGCGGGACAGGGGGTAACTATGGCTACACCTTC
once,TRBV7-9,.,TRBJ2-5,CASSYQSATAETQYF,TGTGCCAGCAGCTACCAGAGCGCCACAGCAGAGACCCAGTACTTC
.,TRBV2,TRBD2,TRBJ2-7,CASSDSGGVYEQYF,TGTGCCAGCAGTGATAGCGGGGGAGTCTACGAGCAGTACTTC
once,TRBV24-1,TRBD1,TRBJ1-4,CATGAPQGAGEKLFF,TGTGCCACCGGTGCTCCCCAGGGGGCGGGCGAAAAACTGTTTTTT
once,TRBV7-3,.,TRBJ1-2,CASSLIGNYGYTF,TGTGCCAGCAGCTTAATAGGAAACTATGGCTACACCTTC
.,TRBV2,.,TRBJ2-5,CARVAGETQYF,TGTGCTAGAGTTGCCGGGGAGACCCAGTACTTC
.,TRBV24-1,TRBD2,TRBJ2-7,CATSDWTSAYSEQYF,TGTGCCACCAGTGATTGGACTAGCGCGTACTCCGAGCAGTACTTC
.,TRBV14,.,TRBJ2-6,CASSQDGTGANVLTF,TGTGCCAGCAGCCAAGATGGAACTGGGGCCAACGTCCTGACTTTC
.,TRBV11-2,.,TRBJ1-5,CASSLGGRTLGLSWPQHF,TGTGCCAGCAGCTTGGGGGGACGGACGCTTGGGCTCTCTTGGCCCCAGCATTTT
.,TRBV7-3,TRBD1,TRBJ2-7,CASSPNRGYEQYF,TGCGCCAGCAGCCCAAACAGGGGCTACGAGCAGTACTTC
once,TRBV20-1,.,TRBJ2-7,CSASHQTDEQYF,TGCAGTGCTAGCCACCAGACCGACGAGCAGTACTTC
.,TRBV24-1,TRBD1,TRBJ2-7,CATSDRGQVAYEQYF,TGTGCCACCAGTGACCGGGGACAGGTAGCCTACGAGCAGTACTTC
once,TRBV29-1,.,TRBJ2-7,CSTGRQGSYEQYF,TGCAGCACCGGGCGGCAAGGATCCTACGAGCAGTACTTC
many,TRBV19,.,TRBJ2-2,CASSPSRAMPGELFF,TGTGCCAGTAGCCCCTCAAGGGCCATGCCGGGGGAGCTGTTTTTT
many,TRBV27,TRBD1,TRBJ1-5,CASTRGQPQHF,TGTGCCAGCACCAGGGGGCAGCCCCAGCATTTT
once,TRBV5-6,.,TRBJ2-7,CASSLSGPGKQYF,TGTGCCAGCAGCTTATCGGGTCCAGGTAAGCAGTACTTC
.,TRBV7-9,.,TRBJ1-1,CASSPYERNTEAFF,TGTGCCAGCAGCCCTTACGAGAGGAACACTGAAGCTTTCTTT
.,TRBV7-6,.,TRBJ2-7,CASNPPAYEQYF,TGTGCCAGCAACCCCCCAGCCTACGAGCAGTACTTC
once,TRBV11-2,TRBD1,TRBJ1-1,CASSFGGQVNTEAFF,TGTGCCAGCAGCTTCGGGGGACAGGTGAACACTGAAGCTTTCTTT
few,TRBV12-3/TRBV12-4,.,TRBJ1-6,CASSTLWGIGDSPLHF,TGTGCCAGCAGCACTCTGTGGGGAATAGGTGATTCACCCCTCCACTTT